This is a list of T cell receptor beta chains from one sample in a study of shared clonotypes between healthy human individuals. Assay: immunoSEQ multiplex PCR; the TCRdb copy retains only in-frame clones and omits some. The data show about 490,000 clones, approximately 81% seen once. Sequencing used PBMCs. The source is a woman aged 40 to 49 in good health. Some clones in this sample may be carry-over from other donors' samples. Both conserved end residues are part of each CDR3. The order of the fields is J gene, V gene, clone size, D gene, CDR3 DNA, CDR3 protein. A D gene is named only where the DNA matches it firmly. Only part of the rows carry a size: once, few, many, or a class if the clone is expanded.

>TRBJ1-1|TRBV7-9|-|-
TGTGCCAGCAGCCCCGCTCAGGGTTATAACACTGAAGCTTTCTTT
CASSPAQGYNTEAFF
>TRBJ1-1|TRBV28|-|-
TGTGCCAGCATCCGAGACGGGAACACTGAAGCTTTCTTT
CASIRDGNTEAFF
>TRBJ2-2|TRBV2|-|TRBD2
TGTGCCAGCAGGGGACTAGCGGGAATCACCGGGGAGCTGTTTTTT
CASRGLAGITGELFF
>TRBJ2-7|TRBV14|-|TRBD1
TGTGCCAGCAGCCAGGGACAGGGTAGCTCCTACGAGCAGTACTTC
CASSQGQGSSYEQYF
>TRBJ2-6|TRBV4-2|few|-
TGTGCCAGCAGCCACCGATCGGGGGCCAACGTCCTGACTTTC
CASSHRSGANVLTF
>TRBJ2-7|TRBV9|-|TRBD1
TGTGCCAGCAGCTCTTCTGGGACAGGGAACTACGAGCAGTACTTC
CASSSSGTGNYEQYF
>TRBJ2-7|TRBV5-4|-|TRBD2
TGTGCCAGCAGCGCCACTAGCGGGCATCTATTTGAGCAGTACTTC
CASSATSGHLFEQYF
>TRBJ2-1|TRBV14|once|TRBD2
TGTGCCAGCAGCCAAGATGTAGCGGGAGAGCAGTTCTTC
CASSQDVAGEQFF
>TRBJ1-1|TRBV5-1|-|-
TGCGCCAGCAGCCGTGGGGGGCCCGTGAACACTGAAGCTTTCTTT
CASSRGGPVNTEAFF
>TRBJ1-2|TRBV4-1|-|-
TGCGCCAGCAGCCAAGATTGGGCCAATTTATTCTATGGCTACACCTTC
CASSQDWANLFYGYTF
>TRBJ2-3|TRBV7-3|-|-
TGTGCCAGCAGCTTAATGCCAGGGCTTAGCACAGATACGCAGTATTTT
CASSLMPGLSTDTQYF
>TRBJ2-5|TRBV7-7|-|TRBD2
TGTGCTAGCAGCGTTAGCGGGAGAGAAGAGACCCAGTACTTC
CASSVSGREETQYF
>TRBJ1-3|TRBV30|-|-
TGTGCCTGGAGTGTAACAGGCAGAAACACCATATATTTT
CAWSVTGRNTIYF
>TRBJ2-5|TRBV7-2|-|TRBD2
TGTGCCAGCAGCTTCAGCGGGAGCACGGATGAGACCCAGTACTTC
CASSFSGSTDETQYF